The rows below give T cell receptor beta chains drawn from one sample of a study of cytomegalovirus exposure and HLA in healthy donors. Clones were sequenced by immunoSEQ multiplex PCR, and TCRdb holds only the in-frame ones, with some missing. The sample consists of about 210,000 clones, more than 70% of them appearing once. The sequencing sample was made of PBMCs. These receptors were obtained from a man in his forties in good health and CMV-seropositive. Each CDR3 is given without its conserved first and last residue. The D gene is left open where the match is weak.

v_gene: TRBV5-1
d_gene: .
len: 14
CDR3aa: ASRPMAGTTNTEAF

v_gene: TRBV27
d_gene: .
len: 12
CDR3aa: ASSLSGVRYEQY

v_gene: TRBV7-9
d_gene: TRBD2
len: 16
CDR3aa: ASSGSGTSGSSYNEQF

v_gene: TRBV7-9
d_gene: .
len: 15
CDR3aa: ASSLAEGASRGYEQY

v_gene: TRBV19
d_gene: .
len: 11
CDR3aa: ASSISGDYGYT

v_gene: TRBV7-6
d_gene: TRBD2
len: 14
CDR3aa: ASSSLAGRNPDTQY

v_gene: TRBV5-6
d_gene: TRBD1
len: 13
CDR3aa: ASSSTAGGFTEAF

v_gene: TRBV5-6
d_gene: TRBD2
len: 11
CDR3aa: ASSLAGGGELF

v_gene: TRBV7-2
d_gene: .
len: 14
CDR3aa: ASSFGSRGSNQPQH

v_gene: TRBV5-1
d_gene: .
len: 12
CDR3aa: ASSLSAPASEAF

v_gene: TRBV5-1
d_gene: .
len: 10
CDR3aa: ASSFGNYEQY

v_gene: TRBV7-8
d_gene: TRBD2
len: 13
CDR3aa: ASSSGLAGGNEQF

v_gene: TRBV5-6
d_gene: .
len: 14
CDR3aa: ASSLGAGLRHGPQH

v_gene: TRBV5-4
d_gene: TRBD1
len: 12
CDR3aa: ASSADRSNTEAF